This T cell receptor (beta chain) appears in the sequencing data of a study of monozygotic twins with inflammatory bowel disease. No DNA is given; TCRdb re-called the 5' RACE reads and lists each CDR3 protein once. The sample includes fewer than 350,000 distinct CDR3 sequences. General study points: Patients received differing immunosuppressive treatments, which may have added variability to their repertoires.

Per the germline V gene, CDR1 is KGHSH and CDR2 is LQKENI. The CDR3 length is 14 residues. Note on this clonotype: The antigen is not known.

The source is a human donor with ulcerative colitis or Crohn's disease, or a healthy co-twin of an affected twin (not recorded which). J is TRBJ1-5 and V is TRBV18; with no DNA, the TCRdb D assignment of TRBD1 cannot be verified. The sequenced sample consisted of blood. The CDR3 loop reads CASSQGQVNQPQHF.